Listed here are 5 T cell receptor beta chains from one sample, sequenced in a study of human CD8 memory T cell subsets (dated by TCRdb to the early 2020s). A Human TCR Profiling Kit was used to prepare UMI-labeled 5' RACE TCRbeta libraries. Reads reprocessed by TCRdb are summarized as one entry per CDR3 protein sequence, and DNA is absent. The sample table on file contains about 10,000 distinct CDR3 sequences. The top ten hold 20% of the sample. Input material: CD8+ T cells from PBMCs. These receptors were taken from a human donor in good health.

The rearrangement links TRBV27 to TRBJ2-5. CDR3 length: 14 amino acids. From germline, CDR1 is MNHEY and CDR2 SMNVEV (reference sequence). The chain's CDR3 is CASSLSAGQETQYF.

V gene TRBV29-1 combines with J gene TRBJ1-4; without DNA, the TCRdb call of TRBD1 cannot be checked. The CDR3 length is 12 residues. From germline, CDR1 is SQVTM and CDR2 ANQGSEA. The CDR3 reads CSRTGRNEKLFF. Supplemented by reference TRBV29-1 and TRBJ1-4, the full variable domain reads SAVISQKPSRDICQRGTSLTIQCQVDSQVTMMFWYRQQPGQSLTLIATANQGSEATYESGFVIDKFPISRPNLTFSTLTVSNMSPEDSSIYLCSRTGRNEKLFFGSGTQLSVL.

The chain combines TRBV20-1 with TRBJ2-5; TCRdb reports TRBD2, a call that lacks DNA to check it against. This CDR3 has 15 residues. Germline-derived CDR1 and CDR2 are DFQATT and SNEGSKA (reference sequence). The chain's CDR3 is CSAREVSGGLETQYF.

The genes are TRBV5-1 and TRBJ2-1; the D call of TRBD2 rests on TCRdb alone, since no DNA is present to check it. The CDR3 spans 13 residues. Germline CDR1 reads SGHRS; CDR2 reads YFSETQ. CDR3 amino acids: CASRVGTSGEQFF.

The genes are TRBV11-3 and TRBJ2-2; checking the TCRdb D call of TRBD2 is not possible without DNA. CDR3 size: 15 residues. Per the germline V gene, CDR1 is SGHNT and CDR2 is YENEEA. The CDR3 loop reads CASSPGTRNTGELFF.